Presented here are 27 T cell receptor beta chains from one specimen sequenced in a study of blood T cell repertoires in COVID-19. Clones were sequenced by immunoSEQ multiplex PCR, and TCRdb holds only the in-frame ones, with some missing. In the table there are approximately 280,000 clones, roughly 85% of which are singletons. Source material: peripheral blood. The receptors come from a man between 50 and 59 years old with active or convalescent COVID-19.

CDR3 region: CAGAGLAGQETQYF. In DNA, the CDR3 is TGTGCCGGCGCGGGACTAGCGGGACAAGAGACCCAGTACTTC. The chain joins TRBV2 to TRBJ2-5; TRBD2 matches at 13 bases. CDR3 length equals 14 residues. Germline V gives CDR1 SNHLY, CDR2 FYNNEI. V lost 11 bases and J lost 2; bases outside the gene matches: 5.

The V and J genes are TRBV2 and TRBJ1-6, with D possibly being TRBD1 (5 bases). The CDR3 totals 15 residues. Trimming took 8 bases from V and 7 from J, leaving 18 bases between them. Germline CDR1 is SNHLY and CDR2 is FYNNEI. CDR3 in DNA: TGTGCCAGCCTCCTATCACAGGATTCAAATTCACCCCTCCACTTT. Protein sequence: CASLLSQDSNSPLHF.

DNA for the CDR3: TGCGCCAGCGCCGCCGGGCGGGAGCAGGATGAGCAGTTCTTC. Translation gives CASAAGREQDEQFF. The V gene is TRBV5-1, the J gene TRBJ2-1; 7 nucleotides match TRBD2. The V and J ends lost 7 bases and 8 bases, in that order; junction bases with no gene match: 12. The CDR3 has 14 amino acids. Germline V gene lookup returns CDR1 SGHRS and CDR2 YFSETQ.

The rearrangement joins TRBV5-5 to TRBJ2-2; TRBD2 agrees at 9 bases. CDR3 length: 17 amino acids. Germline V lookup: CDR1 SGHKS, CDR2 YYEKEE (reference sequence). V trimming: 4 bases; J trimming: 7 bases; junction bases outside the gene matches: 14. The chain's CDR3 is CASSPGGLAGRVGELFF. The CDR3 nucleotides read TGTGCCAGCAGCCCCGGAGGGCTAGCGGGAAGGGTCGGGGAGCTGTTTTTT.

The rearrangement links TRBV12-5 to TRBJ1-2; no clear D. V lost 5 bases and J 8 bases, leaving 18 bases between the germline ends. The CDR3 runs to 14 residues. In germline, CDR1 is LGHNT, CDR2 FRNRAP. The CDR3 is CASGLATVSKGYTF. CDR3 nucleotide sequence: TGTGCTAGTGGTCTAGCTACGGTTTCTAAGGGCTACACCTTC.

This clone was picked up a small number of times. The rearrangement links TRBV9 to TRBJ2-1; D unresolved. Germline V gives CDR1 SGDLS, CDR2 YYNGEE. This CDR3 has 14 residues. Deletions cut 0 bases from V and 4 bases from J, with 8 bases between. The CDR3 region is CASSVGQKYNEQFF. The CDR3 DNA follows: TGTGCCAGCAGCGTAGGTCAGAAATACAATGAGCAGTTCTTC.

This clone was counted between two and nine times. This sequence joins TRBV19 and TRBJ1-2; a possible D gene is TRBD1 (6 bases). Trimming pared 4 bases from V and 4 bases from J, leaving 19 bases between. Germline V CDR1 and CDR2: LNHDA, SQIVND (reference sequence). The CDR3 is 16 amino acids. The CDR3 spells CASSTGDQGLSYGYTF. In DNA, the CDR3 is TGTGCCAGTAGTACCGGGGACCAGGGGTTAAGCTATGGCTACACCTTC.

This chain joins TRBV10-3 and TRBJ1-2; no definite D call. The V and J ends lost 3 bases and 5 bases respectively, with 7 bases between them. The germline gives CDR1 ENHRY, CDR2 SYGVKD. This CDR3 spans 12 amino acids. The CDR3 sequence is CAISDGVYGYTF. DNA for the CDR3: TGTGCCATCAGTGACGGAGTTTATGGCTACACCTTC.

V usage is TRBV20-1 and J usage is TRBJ2-2; D is uncertain. The V end was cut by 3 bases, the J end by 6 bases, with 11 bases between. CDR3 size: 13 residues. Looked up from germline, CDR1 is DFQATT and CDR2 is SNEGSKA (reference sequence). This chain's CDR3 is CSASRLSAGELFF. CDR3 bases: TGCAGTGCTAGTCGTCTTTCGGCCGGGGAGCTGTTTTTT.

This clone occurred a few times. V usage is TRBV10-3 and J usage is TRBJ2-2; 10 bases match TRBD2. In germline, CDR1 is ENHRY, CDR2 SYGVKD. This CDR3 is 15 amino acids long. The junction had 9 bases not matched to a gene; V was cut back by 8 bases and J by 6 bases. CDR3 sequence: CAIGASGSVAGELFF. In DNA form, the CDR3 reads TGTGCCATCGGGGCTAGCGGGAGTGTGGCCGGGGAGCTGTTTTTT.

The CDR3 protein is CASSHPPWGSSGAGELFF. The CDR3 coding sequence is TGTGCCAGCAGCCACCCACCCTGGGGCTCCTCGGGCGCCGGGGAGCTGTTTTTT. V is TRBV3-1 (or the pseudogene TRBV3-2) and J is TRBJ2-2; D possibly corresponds to TRBD1 (5 bases). CDR1 and CDR2 from the germline V gene are LGHDT and YNNKEL (reference sequence). The CDR3 runs to 18 residues. The ends were cut back, 3 bases at V and 6 bases at J, with 23 bases in the middle.

V is TRBV18 and J is TRBJ1-5, with 7 bases fitting TRBD1. This CDR3 is built from 14 residues. The junction had 5 bases not matched to a gene; V was cut back by 3 bases and J by 6 bases. The germline V gene encodes CDR1 KGHSH and CDR2 LQKENI. The CDR3 sequence: CASSPQGGIQPQHF. In DNA form, the CDR3 reads TGTGCCAGCTCACCTCAGGGGGGAATTCAGCCCCAGCATTTT.

The CDR3: CASSLGQGSLEANVLTF. For the CDR3, the DNA is TGTGCCAGCAGCTTGGGACAGGGCTCTTTGGAGGCCAACGTCCTGACTTTC. V gene TRBV5-4 combines with J gene TRBJ2-6; TRBD1 aligns across 7 bases. J gave up 6 bases and V 0 bases, and 9 bases lay outside the gene matches. Germline CDR1 reads SGHNT; CDR2 reads YYREEE (reference sequence). The CDR3 is 17 residues long.

V gene TRBV6-6 combines with J gene TRBJ2-5; a possible D gene is TRBD2 (6 bases). The CDR3 length is 16 residues. Germline lookup yields CDR1 MNHNY and CDR2 SVGAGI (reference sequence). V was pared by 2 bases and J by 7 bases, with 20 bases between. The CDR3 reads CASSYRDATAGGTQYF. The CDR3 DNA reads TGTGCCAGCAGTTACCGAGACGCGACCGCCGGGGGGACCCAGTACTTC.

The chain employs TRBV6-1 and TRBJ2-1, with a weak D call TRBD1 (6 bases). Trimming pared 3 bases from V and 5 bases from J, leaving 17 bases between. The length of the CDR3 is 16 residues. Germline V lookup: CDR1 MNHNS, CDR2 SASEGT. The CDR3 DNA reads TGTGCCAGCAGTGACCGGACAGCTAAGGGTCACAATGAGCAGTTCTTC. It yields the protein CASSDRTAKGHNEQFF.

The rearrangement joins TRBV18 to TRBJ2-7, with 8 bases aligning to TRBD1. The germline gives CDR1 KGHSH, CDR2 LQKENI. The ends lost 2 bases at V and 0 bases at J; junction bases unmatched: 0. The CDR3 is made up of 14 amino acids. The chain's CDR3 is CASSPDRGSYEQYF. DNA for the CDR3: TGTGCCAGCTCACCAGACAGGGGCTCCTACGAGCAGTACTTC.

This sequence joins TRBV18 and TRBJ2-3; perhaps TRBD2 as D (9 bases). V lost 4 bases and J lost 3, with 32 bases in between. From germline, CDR1 is KGHSH and CDR2 LQKENI. The CDR3 is 21 residues long. The CDR3 loop reads CASSLQGARFGLAGRTDTQYF. For the CDR3, the DNA is TGTGCCAGCTCACTTCAGGGGGCGCGGTTCGGTCTAGCGGGAAGGACAGATACGCAGTATTTT.

This chain uses TRBV5-1 with TRBJ1-1; 9 bases agree with TRBD1. The germline gives CDR1 SGHRS, CDR2 YFSETQ. CDR3 length: 16 amino acids. J lost 4 bases, V lost 3 bases, and 10 bases had no gene match. The CDR3 DNA sequence: TGCGCCAGCAGCTCTGGACAGGGGAGGATGAGCACTGAAGCTTTCTTT. It codes for CASSSGQGRMSTEAFF.

The chain has TRBV5-1 and TRBJ1-6; the D gene is possibly TRBD1 (5 bases). The ends were cut back, 1 base at V and 3 bases at J, with 8 bases in the middle. The germline V gene encodes CDR1 SGHRS and CDR2 YFSETQ. The CDR3 length is 15 residues. In DNA form, the CDR3 reads TGCGCCAGCAGCTTGCGACAGAGCTATAATTCACCCCTCCACTTT. Its protein is CASSLRQSYNSPLHF.

V usage is TRBV5-4 and J usage is TRBJ2-2, with 8 positions matching TRBD2. Germline CDR1 reads SGHNT; CDR2 reads YYREEE (reference sequence). V lost 4 bases to trimming and J lost 4 bases; unmatched junction nucleotides: 6. The CDR3 sequence is 15 residues long. The CDR3 DNA reads as TGTGCCAGCAGCCCGGGAGGGGATGGCACCGGGGAGCTGTTTTTT. Translated, it gives CASSPGGDGTGELFF.

The gene calls are TRBV3-1 (or the pseudogene TRBV3-2) and TRBJ1-6; possible D gene TRBD1, 5 bases. This CDR3 region has 15 residues. Trimming took off 1 base at V and 7 bases at J, with 11 bases between the two ends. CDR1 and CDR2 from the germline V gene are LGHDT and YNNKEL (reference sequence). CDR3: CASSQVGRGNSPLHF. CDR3 bases: TGTGCCAGCAGCCAAGTGGGTAGGGGAAATTCACCCCTCCACTTT.

DNA of the CDR3: TGTGCCAGCAGCAAACCCCCGGGAGATAGCAATCAGCCCCAGCATTTT. Its protein product is CASSKPPGDSNQPQHF. The chain joins TRBV6-2 or TRBV6-3 to TRBJ1-5; no firm D call. This CDR3 is 16 amino acids long. Germline V gene sequence: CDR1 MNHEY, CDR2 SVGEGT. V dropped 6 bases and J dropped 0 bases, with 15 bases sitting between them.

The rearrangement uses TRBV7-2 and TRBJ1-4, with TRBD1 matching over 8 bases. CDR3 length: 14 amino acids. Germline assignment: CDR1 SGHTA and CDR2 FQGNSA. The V segment lost 3 bases and the J segment 8 bases; nucleotides outside the gene matches: 5. The CDR3 is CASSFDRGDEKLFF. The CDR3 DNA reads TGTGCCAGCAGCTTTGACAGGGGAGACGAAAAACTGTTTTTT.

V is TRBV7-6 and J is TRBJ2-7; 9 positions match TRBD1. Per germline, CDR1 SGHVS and CDR2 FNYEAQ. The CDR3 sequence is 15 residues long. The junction had 13 bases not matched to a gene; V was cut back by 11 bases and J by 2 bases. The CDR3: CAGQGHRSDTYEQYF. The DNA of the CDR3 is TGTGCCGGACAGGGGCACCGTAGCGATACCTACGAGCAGTACTTC. The full variable domain, rest sourced from reference TRBV7-6 and TRBJ2-7, is GAGVSQSPRYKVTKRGQDVALRCDPISGHVSLYWYRQALGQGPEFLTYFNYEAQQDKSGLPNDRFSAERPEGSISTLTIQRTEQRDSAMYRCAGQGHRSDTYEQYFGPGTRLTVT.

This clone was observed once. The rearrangement uses TRBV7-3 and TRBJ2-1; TRBD2 might be the D (6 bases). The germline gives CDR1 SGHTA, CDR2 FQGTGA. This CDR3 spans 13 amino acids. The ends were cut back, 5 bases at V and 10 bases at J, with 15 bases in the middle. The CDR3, as DNA: TGTGCCAGCAGCCCCCGGGACTTGGGAGAGCAGTTCTTC. This translates into CASSPRDLGEQFF.

This clone was seen a single time. Here the CDR3 reads CASSSTGTGLNEQFF. For the CDR3, the DNA is TGTGCCAGCAGCTCAACCGGGACAGGGCTCAATGAGCAGTTCTTC. The rearrangement joins TRBV7-2 to TRBJ2-1, with 9 bases matching TRBD1. The CDR3 covers 15 residues. Germline lookup yields CDR1 SGHTA and CDR2 FQGNSA. Trimming at V came to 4 bases and at J to 6 bases, leaving 7 bases not matched to a gene.

The chain joins TRBV7-9 to TRBJ2-3; TRBD2 aligns across 9 bases. There are 16 residues in the CDR3. The V gene's germline CDR1 is SEHNR and CDR2 FQNEAQ (reference sequence). V lost 1 base and J lost 1; bases outside the gene matches: 3. The DNA of the CDR3 is TGTGCCAGCAGCTTAGGTAGCGGGGGCCGCACAGATACGCAGTATTTT. As protein: CASSLGSGGRTDTQYF.